Listed here are 2 T cell receptor beta chains from one sample, sequenced in a study of monozygotic twins with inflammatory bowel disease. TCRdb re-analyzed the 5' RACE reads; it lists each CDR3 protein once, without DNA. Its listing shows hundreds of thousands of distinct CDR3 sequences. The sample taken for sequencing was blood. The receptors originated from a human donor with ulcerative colitis or Crohn's disease, or a healthy co-twin of an affected twin (not recorded which).

The genes are TRBV5-1 and TRBJ2-7. This CDR3 has 13 amino acids. Germline-derived CDR1 and CDR2 are SGHRS and YFSETQ. The CDR3 is CANSLSINYEQYF.

The rearrangement uses TRBV5-1 and TRBJ2-5; TCRdb designates TRBD2, a call that cannot be tested without DNA. This CDR3 is 17 amino acids long. CDR1 and CDR2 (germline): SGHRS, YFSETQ. The CDR3 protein is CASSFGPTPDGRETQYF.